This is a list of T cell receptor beta chains from one sample in a study of blood T cell repertoires in COVID-19. Profiling relied on immunoSEQ multiplex PCR, and the TCRdb table lists in-frame clones only, not all of them. The sample holds fewer than 500,000 clones, 80% to 90% seen once. The material sequenced was PBMCs or T cells enriched from blood (not recorded which). The receptors come from a man aged 25 to 40 who had recovered from COVID-19. The CDR3 runs from the conserved cysteine through the conserved F or W. The D gene is left open where the match is weak. Not all rows give a size; the values are once, few, many and, for expanded clones, a class.

D: TRBD1; J: TRBJ2-1; V: TRBV4-1; size: -; length: 16; CDR3: CASSRGTGGFDNEQFF; DNA: TGCGCCAGCAGCCGCGGGACAGGGGGCTTCGACAATGAGCAGTTCTTC
D: -; J: TRBJ1-6; V: TRBV2; size: -; length: 16; CDR3: CASSEARPGRNSPLHF; DNA: TGTGCCAGCAGTGAAGCGAGGCCAGGGAGGAATTCACCCCTCCACTTT
D: TRBD2; J: TRBJ2-1; V: TRBV5-5; size: -; length: 15; CDR3: CASSLVAGPYNEQFF; DNA: TGTGCCAGCAGCTTGGTAGCGGGGCCCTACAATGAGCAGTTCTTC
D: TRBD1; J: TRBJ1-1; V: TRBV3-1/TRBV3-2; size: -; length: 16; CDR3: CASSHEPGTGNTEAFF; DNA: TGTGCCAGCAGCCATGAACCCGGGACAGGGAACACTGAAGCTTTCTTT
D: TRBD2; J: TRBJ2-3; V: TRBV9; size: -; length: 17; CDR3: CASSADSGTSGLDTQYF; DNA: TGTGCCAGCAGCGCCGACTCCGGGACTAGCGGGTTAGATACGCAGTATTTT
D: TRBD1; J: TRBJ1-5; V: TRBV6-1; size: -; length: 17; CDR3: CASSEEGDRGSNQPQHF; DNA: TGTGCCAGCAGTGAAGAGGGGGACAGGGGAAGCAATCAGCCCCAGCATTTT
D: -; J: TRBJ2-5; V: TRBV5-8; size: -; length: 15; CDR3: CASSFGGGSSETQYF; DNA: TGTGCCAGCAGCTTCGGCGGGGGCTCTTCAGAGACCCAGTACTTC
D: -; J: TRBJ1-1; V: TRBV14; size: -; length: 16; CDR3: CASSQDLGQVNTEAFF; DNA: TGTGCCAGCAGCCAAGATCTCGGCCAGGTGAACACTGAAGCTTTCTTT
D: -; J: TRBJ2-3; V: TRBV19; size: -; length: 14; CDR3: CASSTSGSPDTQYF; DNA: TGTGCCAGTAGTACATCAGGGTCCCCAGATACGCAGTATTTT
D: TRBD1; J: TRBJ1-5; V: TRBV4-1; size: -; length: 16; CDR3: CASSQAGDRANQPQHF; DNA: TGCGCCAGCAGCCAAGCAGGCGACAGGGCCAATCAGCCCCAGCATTTT
D: -; J: TRBJ1-3; V: TRBV5-1; size: -; length: 13; CDR3: CASSLGGDVTIYF; DNA: TGCGCCAGCAGCTTGGGCGGCGATGTCACCATATATTTT
D: -; J: TRBJ2-1; V: TRBV29-1; size: -; length: 14; CDR3: CSVEGGYRGNEQFF; DNA: TGCAGCGTTGAGGGGGGCTACAGGGGAAATGAGCAGTTCTTC
D: -; J: TRBJ1-1; V: TRBV5-6; size: few; length: 15; CDR3: CASSLGGGMNTEAFF; DNA: TGTGCCAGCAGCTTGGGGGGAGGAATGAACACTGAAGCTTTCTTT
D: TRBD2; J: TRBJ2-3; V: TRBV7-9; size: -; length: 12; CDR3: CASSAGVETQYF; DNA: TGTGCCAGCAGCGCGGGGGTTGAGACGCAGTATTTT
D: -; J: TRBJ1-2; V: TRBV19; size: -; length: 13; CDR3: CATVTELPYGYTF; DNA: TGTGCCACCGTGACAGAACTTCCCTATGGCTACACCTTC
D: TRBD1; J: TRBJ1-4; V: TRBV4-1; size: -; length: 17; CDR3: CASSQDQPGGSNEKLFF; DNA: TGCGCCAGCAGCCAAGATCAACCAGGGGGTTCTAATGAAAAACTGTTTTTT
D: -; J: TRBJ2-6; V: TRBV18; size: -; length: 13; CDR3: CASLAPGANVLTF; DNA: TGTGCCTCCTTAGCCCCTGGGGCCAACGTCCTGACTTTC
D: -; J: TRBJ2-7; V: TRBV6-6; size: -; length: 16; CDR3: CASSYSAQTLSYEQYF; DNA: TGTGCCAGCAGTTACTCGGCCCAAACCCTTTCCTACGAGCAGTACTTC
D: -; J: TRBJ1-1; V: TRBV11-1; size: -; length: 14; CDR3: CASSFGNSNTEAFF; DNA: TGTGCCAGCAGCTTTGGTAACAGTAACACTGAAGCTTTCTTT
D: TRBD1; J: TRBJ2-7; V: TRBV7-9; size: -; length: 15; CDR3: CASSWDADRGHEQYF; DNA: TGTGCCAGCAGCTGGGATGCGGACAGGGGACACGAGCAGTACTTC
D: -; J: TRBJ1-3; V: TRBV27; size: -; length: 11; CDR3: CASSSGNTIYF; DNA: TGTGCCAGCAGTTCAGGAAACACCATATATTTT
D: -; J: TRBJ2-7; V: TRBV3-1/TRBV3-2; size: -; length: 14; CDR3: CASSQSLQGYEQYF; DNA: TGTGCCAGCAGCCAATCCCTCCAGGGCTACGAGCAGTACTTC
D: -; J: TRBJ1-5; V: TRBV4-2; size: -; length: 16; CDR3: CASSRMGRTENQPQHF; DNA: TGTGCCAGCAGCCGAATGGGAAGGACAGAGAATCAGCCCCAGCATTTT
D: TRBD1; J: TRBJ1-2; V: TRBV11-2; size: -; length: 15; CDR3: CASSSGQGTNYGYTF; DNA: TGTGCCAGCAGCTCGGGACAGGGTACTAACTATGGCTACACCTTC